These 28 T cell receptor beta chains originate from one sample sequenced in a study of T cells in Graves' hyperthyroidism and ophthalmopathy (dated by TCRdb to the late 2010s). Library method: multiplex PCR. The data were produced on an Illumina HiSeq 2000. The TCR beta CDR3 regions were amplified from RNA transcripts. The first round of RT-PCR for the TCR CDR3 was performed with the HTBI primer set and the Qiagen OneStep RT-PCR kit. TCRdb cleaned the public reads at Q25 with fastp, built clones with MiXCR and kept in-frame beta chains. Every distinct CDR3 protein forms one entry, paired with its most common genes and DNA. For this sample there are under 400,000 distinct CDR3 sequences; around 23% appear just once. In total, the top ten clones hold over 45% of the sample. Sequencing was done on a sample of blood. All receptors come from a woman aged 50 to 65 with Graves' hyperthyroidism.

This clonotype was found many times. The chain joins TRBV11-2 to TRBJ2-1, with TRBD1 matching 8 bases. The CDR3 has 15 residues. Germline trimming cut 3 bases from V and 5 bases from J; bases unmatched to any gene: 6. Germline V CDR1 and CDR2: SGHAT, FQNNGV. CDR3 coding DNA: TGTGCCAGCAGCTTCACGGACAGGGTCGACAATGAGCAGTTCTTC. Its translation: CASSFTDRVDNEQFF. Full variable domain (missing parts from reference TRBV11-2 and TRBJ2-1): EAGVAQSPRYKIIEKRQSVAFWCNPISGHATLYWYQQILGQGPKLLIQFQNNGVVDDSQLPKDRFSAERLKGVDSTLKIQPAKLEDSAVYLCASSFTDRVDNEQFFGPGTRLTVL.

Many counts were recorded for this clonotype. CDR3 amino acids: CAWSVDRGYEKLFF. The CDR3 DNA sequence: TGTGCCTGGAGTGTTGACAGGGGGTATGAAAAACTGTTTTTT. J is TRBJ1-4 and V is TRBV30; 9 bases are a match to TRBD1. J was trimmed by 6 bases and V by 0 bases; bases with no gene match: 2. The CDR3 is 14 residues long. In germline, CDR1 is GTSNPN, CDR2 SVGIG (reference sequence).

This clonotype was detected a few times. The chain is built from TRBV5-5 and TRBJ1-1; D remains ambiguous. V gave up 4 bases and J gave up 3 bases, with 13 bases separating them. The germline CDR1 and CDR2 sequences are SGHKS and YYEKEE (reference sequence). The CDR3 totals 14 residues. The CDR3 DNA reads TGTGCCAGCAGCCGGGAGGTGGGCCACACTGAAGCTTTCTTT. This translates into CASSREVGHTEAFF.

This clonotype was observed a few times. The chain links TRBV7-2 to TRBJ1-5; D ambiguous. The CDR3 has 15 amino acids. Looked up from germline, CDR1 is SGHTA and CDR2 is FQGNSA. The V end was cut by 7 bases, the J end by 5 bases, with 18 bases between. The CDR3 nucleotides are TGTGCCAGCACCGTTCGCAACCTTGGAGATCAGCCCCAGCATTTT. It codes for CASTVRNLGDQPQHF. Full variable domain (missing parts from reference TRBV7-2 and TRBJ1-5): GAGVSQSPSNKVTEKGKDVELRCDPISGHTALYWYRQSLGQGLEFLIYFQGNSAPDKSGLPSDRFSAERTGGSVSTLTIQRTQQEDSAVYLCASTVRNLGDQPQHFGDGTRLSIL.

This clonotype was seen repeatedly, ten times or more. V gene TRBV20-1 combines with J gene TRBJ2-7; 11 bases are a match to TRBD2. The V gene end was trimmed by 3 bases and the J gene end by 7 bases; junction bases not matched to a gene: 8. Germline V CDR1 and CDR2: DFQATT, SNEGSKA (reference sequence). This CDR3 comprises 14 residues. CDR3 coding DNA: TGCAGTGCTAGTGGAATAGCGGGAGGGCGGGAGCAGTACTTC. This gives the protein CSASGIAGGREQYF.

J is TRBJ2-5 and V is TRBV7-2; unclear D gene. V shed 4 bases and J shed 7 bases, with 13 bases lying between them. Germline CDR1 and CDR2: SGHTA and FQGNSA. CDR3 size: 13 residues. The CDR3 DNA reads as TGTGCCAGCAGCTCGAACTTCAAAGGGACCCAGTACTTC. As protein: CASSSNFKGTQYF. The whole variable domain, filled in from reference TRBV7-2 and TRBJ2-5, reads GAGVSQSPSNKVTEKGKDVELRCDPISGHTALYWYRQSLGQGLEFLIYFQGNSAPDKSGLPSDRFSAERTGGSVSTLTIQRTQQEDSAVYLCASSSNFKGTQYFGPGTRLLVL.

This clonotype has just a few counts. V and J are TRBV27 and TRBJ2-7, with TRBD1 as a possible D gene (6 bases). The germline CDR1 and CDR2 sequences are MNHEY and SMNVEV (reference sequence). The CDR3 totals 14 residues. The V end lost 3 bases, the J end lost 2 bases, and 11 bases lay between the germline ends. The CDR3: CASSFLQGPYEQYF. The CDR3 nucleotides are TGTGCCAGCAGTTTCCTTCAGGGGCCCTACGAGCAGTACTTC.

This sequence joins TRBV19 and TRBJ1-6, with no clear D. The CDR3 is made up of 14 amino acids. V lost 5 bases and J lost 1, with 6 bases in between. The germline CDR1 and CDR2 sequences are LNHDA and SQIVND (reference sequence). The DNA for the CDR3 is TGTGCCAGTAGTGCGGATTCCTATAATTCACCCCTCCACTTT. Encoded protein: CASSADSYNSPLHF.

V and J are TRBV2 and TRBJ2-3; 8 nucleotides align to TRBD2. The CDR3 is 16 amino acids. The V gene's germline CDR1 is SNHLY and CDR2 FYNNEI. With V trimmed by 5 bases and J by 1 base, 8 bases remained unmatched. CDR3 residues: CASSYGRGVRTDTQYF. CDR3 sequence (DNA): TGTGCCAGCAGTTATGGGCGGGGGGTTCGCACAGATACGCAGTATTTT. Filled out from reference TRBV2 and TRBJ2-3, the complete variable domain reads EPEVTQTPSHQVTQMGQEVILRCVPISNHLYFYWYRQILGQKVEFLVSFYNNEISEKSEIFDDQFSVERPDGSNFTLKIRSTKLEDSAMYFCASSYGRGVRTDTQYFGPGTRLTVL.

This rearrangement joins TRBV6-1 to TRBJ2-7, with D maybe TRBD2 (5 bases). CDR3 length: 14 residues. Germline V gene sequence: CDR1 MNHNS, CDR2 SASEGT. V gave up 5 bases and J gave up 0 bases, with 11 bases separating them. CDR3 sequence reads: CASSSGGRSYEQYF. The CDR3 nucleotides are TGTGCCAGCAGTTCGGGCGGGCGCTCCTACGAGCAGTACTTC.

Only a few counts were recorded for this clonotype. This sequence may be a read error, since a much larger clone differs from it by one base. Lacking the conserved final phenylalanine or tryptophan, this CDR3 likely reflects a read error. The CDR3 nucleotides are TGTGCCAGCAGACACACCTTCAGGACCCCGGGGAACACTGAAGCTTTCCTT. It codes for CASRHTFRTPGNTEAFL. This chain connects TRBV27 to TRBJ1-1; D is unresolved. The length of the CDR3 is 17 residues. The germline CDR1 and CDR2 sequences are MNHEY and SMNVEV (reference sequence). V was clipped by 6 bases and J by 1 base, with 21 bases between them.

This clonotype was recorded only once. This may be a read error, as it is one base from a much larger clone. The chain links TRBV20-1 to TRBJ1-2; 9 positions match TRBD1. The ends lost 6 bases at V and 4 bases at J; junction bases unmatched: 3. The CDR3 sequence is 12 residues long. The germline V gene has CDR1 DFQATT and CDR2 SNEGSKA (reference sequence). Written as DNA, the CDR3 is TGCAGTGCCAAGACAGGGGGCTATGGCTACACCTTC. Translation gives CSAKTGGYGYTF.

V usage is TRBV6-2 or TRBV6-3 and J usage is TRBJ2-1, with D possibly TRBD2 on 6 matching bases. The length of the CDR3 is 14 residues. Germline V CDR1 and CDR2: MNHEY, SVGEGT. Trimming pared 7 bases from V and 7 bases from J, leaving 17 bases between. The CDR3 sequence is CASIIDGSRNEQFF. The CDR3 nucleotides read TGTGCCAGCATCATCGACGGGAGTAGGAATGAGCAGTTCTTC.

On this clonotype: Since a much larger clone is just one base distant, this may be a read error. V is TRBV11-2 and J is TRBJ2-7, with 10 nucleotides matching TRBD1. The J call may be incorrect, as the DNA end agrees better with TRBJ2-1. Per germline, CDR1 SGHAT and CDR2 FQNNGV. The CDR3 is 16 amino acids. The CDR3, as DNA: TGTGCCAGCAGCCCCCTGACAGGGGGCGGAACCTACGAGCAGTTCTTC. This sequence encodes CASSPLTGGGTYEQFF.

The genes are TRBV4-2 and TRBJ1-6, with a weak D call TRBD1 (5 bases). Germline values: CDR1 LGHNA, CDR2 YNFKEQ. The CDR3 sequence is 18 residues long. The V end was cut by 4 bases, the J end by 0 bases, with 16 bases between. The CDR3 region has the DNA TGTGCCAGCAGCCCGGAGGTCTCCGGGGGCTCCTATAATTCACCCCTCCACTTT. This codes for CASSPEVSGGSYNSPLHF.

With regard to this clonotype: One end of the junction fails to match germline, which may point to a read error. The V call is TRBV5-1, the J call TRBJ1-2; D is possibly TRBD1 (5 bases). The CDR3 sequence is 17 residues long. Germline loops: CDR1 SGHRS, CDR2 YFSETQ. CDR3 loop: CASSLARGGETNYGYTF. CDR3 DNA sequence: TGTGCCAGCAGCTTAGCCCGCGGGGGGGAAACCAACTATGGCTACACCTTC.

The chain is built from TRBV10-3 and TRBJ1-1; 9 bases are shared with TRBD1. CDR3 length: 14 amino acids. V gave up 6 bases and J gave up 3 bases; unmatched junction bases: 5. The V gene's germline CDR1 is ENHRY and CDR2 SYGVKD. The CDR3 DNA reads TGTGCCATCAGCCTGACAGGGGGTGACACTGAAGCTTTCTTT. Its translation: CAISLTGGDTEAFF.

This clonotype was counted only a few times. The chain employs TRBV5-1 and TRBJ2-5, with D perhaps matching TRBD1 (6 bases). CDR3 size: 15 residues. Per the germline V gene, CDR1 is SGHRS and CDR2 is YFSETQ. Trimming stripped 0 bases from V and 7 bases from J, with 16 bases between. Here the CDR3 DNA reads TGCGCCAGCAGCTTGGACAGGGCCCCTCTCGGGACCCAGTACTTC. It is translated as CASSLDRAPLGTQYF.

This clonotype has at least ten counts. V gene TRBV11-2 combines with J gene TRBJ1-2; D unclear. Between the trimmed V and J ends, which lost 4 bases and 4 bases, there was a span of 10 bases. Germline V lookup: CDR1 SGHAT, CDR2 FQNNGV. The CDR3 consists of 13 residues. DNA for the CDR3: TGTGCCAGCAGCTCCCCAGGTAGCTATGGCTACACCTTC. It is translated as CASSSPGSYGYTF.

The genes are TRBV29-1 and TRBJ2-7; D is undetermined. CDR1 is SQVTM and CDR2 is ANQGSEA in the germline V gene. The V gene lost 3 bases and the J gene lost 2 bases, with 8 bases spanning the gap. The CDR3 spans 12 residues. CDR3 DNA: TGCAGCGTTGATACCGCCACCTACGAGCAGTACTTC. As protein: CSVDTATYEQYF.

The chain carries TRBV3-1 and TRBJ2-1; 11 bases are shared with TRBD2. The V gene end was trimmed by 0 bases and the J gene end by 6 bases; junction bases not matched to a gene: 10. This CDR3 contains 18 residues. Germline V gene lookup returns CDR1 LGHDT and CDR2 YNNKEL (reference sequence). As DNA, the CDR3 is TGTGCCAGCAGCCAAGATTGGCTAGCGGGGGGAAGCGGCAATGAGCAGTTCTTC. It translates to CASSQDWLAGGSGNEQFF.

The chain has TRBV6-1 and TRBJ1-6; 8 bases map to TRBD1. The J segment lost 5 bases and the V segment lost 8 bases, leaving 14 bases of the junction unmatched. Germline CDR1 MNHNS, CDR2 SASEGT. The CDR3 consists of 17 residues. Written as DNA, the CDR3 is TGTGCCAGCCGATCAAATTTCGGACAGGGTAATAATTCACCCCTCCACTTT. Its protein product is CASRSNFGQGNNSPLHF.

At least ten counts were recorded for this clonotype. The rearrangement links TRBV2 to TRBJ2-3, with D perhaps TRBD1 (5 bases). The CDR3 is 15 residues long. The germline V and J ends were trimmed by 3 bases and 10 bases, with 20 bases remaining between them. Germline V gene data show CDR1 as SNHLY and CDR2 as FYNNEI. The CDR3 loop is CASSDLRGRAVAQYF. For the CDR3, the DNA is TGTGCCAGCAGTGATTTGCGTGGCAGGGCAGTTGCGCAGTATTTT.

Ten or more counts support this clonotype. V usage is TRBV5-1 and J usage is TRBJ1-2, with D possibly matching TRBD1 (6 bases). Germline V CDR1 and CDR2: SGHRS, YFSETQ. The CDR3 is 12 amino acids. The V and J ends lost 7 bases and 6 bases respectively, with 13 bases between them. Here the CDR3 reads CASFGTRDGYTF. For the CDR3, the DNA is TGCGCCAGCTTCGGGACAAGGGATGGCTACACCTTC.

The chain carries TRBV19 and TRBJ1-5, with unresolved D. V lost 4 bases to trimming and J lost 3 bases, with 13 bases between them. The germline V gene has CDR1 LNHDA and CDR2 SQIVND (reference sequence). The CDR3 is 15 residues long. CDR3 region: CASSTGPGINQPQHF. DNA of the CDR3: TGTGCCAGTAGTACCGGGCCAGGAATCAATCAGCCCCAGCATTTT.

This clonotype was observed at least ten times. The rearrangement joins TRBV11-2 to TRBJ2-5; 11 bases line up with TRBD1. Germline V CDR1 and CDR2: SGHAT, FQNNGV. The CDR3 totals 15 residues. Trimming cost V 5 bases and J 5 bases; bases outside gene matches: 7. The CDR3: CASSVGQGGIETQYF. The CDR3 bases are TGTGCCAGCAGCGTGGGACAGGGGGGAATCGAGACCCAGTACTTC. Full variable domain (missing parts from reference TRBV11-2 and TRBJ2-5): EAGVAQSPRYKIIEKRQSVAFWCNPISGHATLYWYQQILGQGPKLLIQFQNNGVVDDSQLPKDRFSAERLKGVDSTLKIQPAKLEDSAVYLCASSVGQGGIETQYFGPGTRLLVL.

This clonotype was seen repeatedly, ten times or more. The CDR3 DNA follows: TGTGCCAGCTCACCCCACAGGGACACTGAAGCTTTCTTT. Protein: CASSPHRDTEAFF. The V and J genes are TRBV18 and TRBJ1-1; a possible D gene is TRBD1 (6 bases). The CDR3 spans 13 residues. CDR1 and CDR2 from the germline V gene are KGHSH and LQKENI. Trimming removed 3 bases from V and 3 bases from J, with 8 bases in between.

There are many counts of this clonotype. The J gene is TRBJ1-1, the V gene TRBV5-1; D remains unclear. The CDR3 contains 15 residues. From germline, CDR1 is SGHRS and CDR2 YFSETQ. V was cut by 4 bases and J by 3 bases, with 16 bases left in between. In DNA, the CDR3 is TGCGCCAGCAGCCCCCTTGGCAGTATGGACACTGAAGCTTTCTTT. It encodes CASSPLGSMDTEAFF.